The rows below give T cell receptor beta chains drawn from one sample of a study of blood T cell repertoires in COVID-19. Only in-frame clones appear in the TCRdb table, and some are missing; sequencing was by immunoSEQ multiplex PCR. The sample shows 83,000 or so clones, around nine tenths of them seen only once. Material: peripheral blood. These receptors were obtained from an elderly man with active or convalescent COVID-19. CDR3s include the opening cysteine and the closing phenylalanine or tryptophan.

j_call cdr3_length v_call cdr3_aa
TRBJ1-6 16 TRBV24-1 CATSDLDRSYNSPLHF
TRBJ1-1 15 TRBV7-2 CASSLVGPVNTEAFF
TRBJ2-3 15 TRBV13 CASSYRTAYTDTQYF
TRBJ1-1 15 TRBV27 CASSLYGGGNTEAFF
TRBJ2-5 13 TRBV3-1/TRBV3-2 CASSHGGQETQYF
TRBJ2-2 20 TRBV28 CASSGGGTGITAGSTGELFF
TRBJ2-3 14 TRBV5-1 CASSHQPGSSVWAF
TRBJ1-4 14 TRBV7-2 CASSYKQGREKLFF
TRBJ1-1 16 TRBV5-1 CASSFGTGGSYPEAFF
TRBJ2-2 15 TRBV2 CASRSTSFRTGELFF
TRBJ2-5 15 TRBV5-4 CASSQRLPREETQYF
TRBJ1-2 13 TRBV29-1 CSAMLGQSYGYTF
TRBJ2-1 16 TRBV24-1 CATSEPGTRSFDEQFF
TRBJ1-2 14 TRBV19 CASSRTGGSLGYTF
TRBJ1-1 16 TRBV19 CASSSRVGEMNTEAFF
TRBJ2-1 12 TRBV12-3/TRBV12-4 CALGYSYNEQFF
TRBJ2-5 12 TRBV6-5 CASSYRAGTQYF
TRBJ1-2 15 TRBV7-2 CASSSPGQQNYGYTF
TRBJ1-1 13 TRBV3-1/TRBV3-2 CASTRTVNTEAFF
TRBJ1-2 13 TRBV10-1 CASSRGQGFGYTF
TRBJ2-1 16 TRBV6-5 CASSYVSGGPYNEQFF
TRBJ1-6 13 TRBV12-3/TRBV12-4 CASRGQWNSPLHF
TRBJ2-1 14 TRBV5-4 CASSYERGVNEQFF
TRBJ1-5 14 TRBV7-2 CASSLAGANQPQHF
TRBJ1-5 15 TRBV19 CASSIVRGSNQPQHF
TRBJ1-1 12 TRBV19 CASSITNREAFF